The present T cell receptor beta chain was sequenced within a study of cytomegalovirus exposure and HLA in healthy donors. Study-wide results and caveats: In most subjects, TCR beta sequences reportedly gave accurate predictions of HLA-A and HLA-B alleles.

The primer mix had 60 Vbeta and 13 Jbeta primers. The protocol was immunoSEQ multiplex PCR, while the TCRdb copy is restricted to in-frame clones and leaves out a portion. This sample has 180,000 or so clones, with roughly 80% found just once. With respect to this clone: Its target is unknown.

The CDR3 loop spans 13 amino acids. V dropped 9 bases and J dropped 0 bases, with 11 bases sitting between them. The germline V gene has CDR1 LNHDA and CDR2 SQIVND (reference sequence). The sequenced material came from PBMCs. This sequence originates from a woman aged 40 to 55 in good health and CMV-seropositive. The chain recombines TRBV19 with TRBJ1-1; D is uncertain. The CDR3 DNA follows: TGTGCCAGCGGGCCGGGGTTGAACACTGAAGCTTTCTTT. Its protein product is CASGPGLNTEAFF.